The 23 T cell receptor beta chains given below trace back to one sample, sequenced in a study of cytomegalovirus exposure and HLA in healthy donors. Clones were sequenced by immunoSEQ multiplex PCR, and TCRdb holds only the in-frame ones, with some missing. The sample contains around 150,000 clones, around 90% of which appear only once. The specimen was PBMCs. The receptors were gathered from a man aged 18 to 29 in good health and CMV-seronegative.

The chain joins TRBV11-3 to TRBJ1-4; no firm D call. V was cut by 4 bases and J by 6 bases, with 9 bases left in between. The CDR3 length is 13 residues. The germline gives CDR1 SGHNT, CDR2 YENEEA. In nucleotides, the CDR3 is TGTGCCAGCAGCTCCGACGAGGATGAAAAACTGTTTTTT. It yields the protein CASSSDEDEKLFF.

The chain couples TRBV6-5 to TRBJ1-2, with 7 positions matching TRBD1. CDR3 length: 14 residues. Germline trimming cut 5 bases from V and 8 bases from J; bases unmatched to any gene: 11. CDR1 is MNHEY, CDR2 SVGAGI, per germline. CDR3 sequence: CASSPAGQTEGYTF. In DNA form, the CDR3 reads TGTGCCAGCAGTCCTGCGGGACAGACGGAAGGCTACACCTTC.

The CDR3 here is CASSLWRDEQYF. The CDR3 nucleotides read TGTGCCAGCAGCTTATGGAGAGACGAGCAGTACTTC. The J gene is TRBJ2-7, the V gene TRBV7-6, with D uncertain. The length of the CDR3 is 12 residues. Germline V gene sequence: CDR1 SGHVS, CDR2 FNYEAQ. Between the trimmed V and J ends, which lost 2 bases and 5 bases, there was a span of 7 bases. Drawing the rest from reference TRBV7-6 and TRBJ2-7, the complete variable domain is GAGVSQSPRYKVTKRGQDVALRCDPISGHVSLYWYRQALGQGPEFLTYFNYEAQQDKSGLPNDRFSAERPEGSISTLTIQRTEQRDSAMYRCASSLWRDEQYFGPGTRLTVT.

V gene TRBV5-1 combines with J gene TRBJ2-1; 10 bases are shared with TRBD2. V was pared by 4 bases and J by 6 bases, with 13 bases of the junction left unmatched. In germline, CDR1 is SGHRS, CDR2 YFSETQ. CDR3 size: 17 residues. CDR3 DNA: TGCGCCAGCAGCCCGGGGATAATAGCGGGGGGTAGCAATGAGCAGTTCTTC. It specifies CASSPGIIAGGSNEQFF.

The chain recombines TRBV14 with TRBJ2-5; D gene uncertain. Trimming stripped 0 bases from V and 5 bases from J, with 13 bases between. Germline lookup yields CDR1 SGHDN and CDR2 FVKESK. The length of the CDR3 is 15 residues. The CDR3 bases are TGTGCCAGCAGCCAAGAATTGACAACCCAGGAGACCCAGTACTTC. Translating it yields CASSQELTTQETQYF.

V gene TRBV11-2 combines with J gene TRBJ1-2; D gene uncertain. The CDR3 has 13 residues. Germline lookup yields CDR1 SGHAT and CDR2 FQNNGV. The V end was cut by 7 bases, the J end by 8 bases, with 17 bases between. DNA of the CDR3: TGTGCCAGCACCTCTCCCGGGTTTGGGGGCTACACCTTC. Translation: CASTSPGFGGYTF.

The chain joins TRBV4-1 to TRBJ2-7, with TRBD1 as a possible D gene (7 bases). The CDR3 sequence is 12 residues long. V was shortened by 3 bases and J by 8 bases, with 11 bases between the two germline ends. Germline assignment: CDR1 MGHRA and CDR2 YSYEKL. CDR3 in DNA: TGCGCCAGCAGCCACCAGGGGGGTAAGCAGTACTTC. This translates into CASSHQGGKQYF.

In its sample, this clone was seen a few times. The genes are TRBV4-2 and TRBJ1-5, with 7 bases aligning to TRBD1. V lost 0 bases, J lost 2 bases, and 4 bases stayed unmatched. The germline gives CDR1 LGHNA, CDR2 YNFKEQ. The CDR3 extends over 16 amino acids. The CDR3, as DNA: TGTGCCAGCAGCCAAGATTACGGACAGGGCAATCAGCCCCAGCATTTT. As protein: CASSQDYGQGNQPQHF.

This clone was recorded a few times. The chain recombines TRBV30 with TRBJ1-6, with 7 bases lining up with TRBD1. Germline loops: CDR1 GTSNPN, CDR2 SVGIG (reference sequence). This CDR3 comprises 13 residues. J gave up 8 bases and V 5 bases, and 6 bases lay outside the gene matches. The CDR3: CAWGQTGDSPLHF. CDR3 DNA: TGTGCCTGGGGCCAAACAGGGGATTCACCCCTCCACTTT.

The chain carries TRBV14 and TRBJ1-2; the D is unclear. V was cut by 1 base and J by 5 bases, with 8 bases left in between. This CDR3 contains 13 residues. Germline CDR1 is SGHDN and CDR2 is FVKESK. This CDR3 is CASSQGRSYGYTF. The CDR3 nucleotides are TGTGCCAGCAGCCAAGGACGGAGTTATGGCTACACCTTC. Drawing the rest from reference TRBV14 and TRBJ1-2, the complete variable domain is EAGVTQFPSHSVIEKGQTVTLRCDPISGHDNLYWYRRVMGKEIKFLLHFVKESKQDESGMPNNRFLAERTGGTYSTLKVQPAELEDSGVYFCASSQGRSYGYTFGSGTRLTVV.

The gene calls are TRBV7-8 and TRBJ1-2; a weak D match, TRBD1 (5 bases). The ends were cut back, 3 bases at V and 5 bases at J, with 13 bases in the middle. CDR1 is SGHVS, CDR2 FQNEAQ, per germline. This CDR3 spans 14 amino acids. This chain's CDR3 is CASSFSGGMYGYTF. CDR3 DNA: TGTGCCAGCAGCTTCTCCGGGGGGATGTATGGCTACACCTTC.

This rearrangement joins TRBV2 to TRBJ1-4; 7 bases agree with TRBD1. With V trimmed by 8 bases and J by 7 bases, 10 bases remained unmatched. The germline gives CDR1 SNHLY, CDR2 FYNNEI. The CDR3 totals 14 residues. CDR3 sequence reads: CASSGGGQTEKLFF. As DNA, the CDR3 is TGTGCCAGCTCCGGGGGGGGACAGACTGAAAAACTGTTTTTT.

The chain employs TRBV11-2 and TRBJ2-7; tentative D call: TRBD1 (5 bases). This CDR3 is built from 15 residues. The germline V gene encodes CDR1 SGHAT and CDR2 FQNNGV. V was trimmed by 5 bases and J by 3 bases, leaving 17 bases between them. The CDR3 region is CASSPVQGKYYEQYF. CDR3 sequence (DNA): TGTGCCAGCAGCCCCGTCCAGGGAAAATACTACGAGCAGTACTTC. The variable domain in full, completed from reference TRBV11-2 and TRBJ2-7, reads EAGVAQSPRYKIIEKRQSVAFWCNPISGHATLYWYQQILGQGPKLLIQFQNNGVVDDSQLPKDRFSAERLKGVDSTLKIQPAKLEDSAVYLCASSPVQGKYYEQYFGPGTRLTVT.

This rearrangement joins TRBV5-1 to TRBJ1-3; no clear D gene. The CDR3 contains 17 residues. Germline CDR1 is SGHRS and CDR2 is YFSETQ. V lost 4 bases and J lost 2, with 19 bases in between. CDR3 residues: CASSPVNGGLPGNTIYF. The CDR3 coding sequence is TGCGCCAGCAGCCCGGTGAACGGAGGGCTACCTGGAAACACCATATATTTT.

The chain combines TRBV6-6 with TRBJ1-5; no firm D call. Germline CDR1 reads MNHNY; CDR2 reads SVGAGI (reference sequence). This CDR3 has 15 residues. The V and J ends lost 1 base and 2 bases respectively, with 9 bases between them. The CDR3 spells CASSYFGEGNQPQHF. DNA of the CDR3: TGTGCCAGCAGTTACTTCGGGGAGGGCAATCAGCCCCAGCATTTT.

The chain recombines TRBV5-1 with TRBJ2-1; TRBD2 matches 14 bases. In germline, CDR1 is SGHRS, CDR2 YFSETQ. V shed 4 bases and J 5 bases; nucleotides not matched to a gene: 2. This CDR3 has 15 residues. The DNA for the CDR3 is TGCGCCAGCAGCCCGGGACTAGCGGGGGACAATGAGCAGTTCTTC. Protein sequence: CASSPGLAGDNEQFF.

This chain joins TRBV4-3 and TRBJ2-7; TRBD2 is a possible D gene (6 bases). Germline-derived CDR1 and CDR2 are LGHNA and YSLEER. CDR3 length: 18 residues. V was cut by 0 bases and J by 3 bases, with 21 bases left in between. The CDR3 DNA sequence: TGCGCCAGCAGCCAAGAATGGGATCCGGACTACCTCAGCTACGAGCAGTACTTC. This codes for CASSQEWDPDYLSYEQYF.

The V call is TRBV7-9, the J call TRBJ2-1; D gene uncertain. This CDR3 is built from 16 residues. The germline CDR1 and CDR2 sequences are SEHNR and FQNEAQ (reference sequence). Trimming took 5 bases from V and 1 from J, leaving 15 bases between them. CDR3 nucleotide sequence: TGTGCCAGCAGCCCGTCTGAGATTGAGTCCTACAATGAGCAGTTCTTC. Translation gives CASSPSEIESYNEQFF.

The chain carries TRBV5-5 and TRBJ1-6, with a possible D match to TRBD1 (5 bases). The CDR3 spans 15 residues. V dropped 0 bases and J dropped 7 bases, with 11 bases sitting between them. Per germline, CDR1 SGHKS and CDR2 YYEKEE (reference sequence). The CDR3 DNA reads TGTGCCAGCAGCTTGGTGCTGGGGCTAAATTCACCCCTCCACTTT. Translating it yields CASSLVLGLNSPLHF.

The CDR3 DNA sequence: TGCGCCAGCAGCCCGGGAGGGCTAGCGGGGTCCAATGAGCAGTTCTTC. Translating it yields CASSPGGLAGSNEQFF. This chain joins TRBV5-1 and TRBJ2-1, with 9 bases matching TRBD2. CDR3 size: 16 residues. Trimming removed 4 bases from V and 6 bases from J; junction bases left unmatched: 11. Germline V CDR1 and CDR2: SGHRS, YFSETQ.

The chain has TRBV5-1 and TRBJ2-2; 11 bases match TRBD1. J lost 2 bases, V lost 3 bases, and 6 bases had no gene match. This CDR3 is built from 17 residues. Per the germline V gene, CDR1 is SGHRS and CDR2 is YFSETQ. The CDR3 sequence: CASSSAGTGGNTGELFF. CDR3 in DNA: TGCGCCAGCAGCTCAGCCGGGACAGGGGGTAACACCGGGGAGCTGTTTTTT.

The V gene is TRBV7-2, the J gene TRBJ2-7; no reliable D call. The V and J ends lost 3 bases and 3 bases respectively, with 6 bases between them. The germline V gene encodes CDR1 SGHTA and CDR2 FQGNSA. The CDR3 extends over 12 amino acids. The CDR3 DNA sequence: TGTGCCAGCAGCTTTGGCAACTACGAGCAGTACTTC. It yields the protein CASSFGNYEQYF.

The chain combines TRBV6-6 with TRBJ2-1; D gene ambiguous. The CDR3 totals 15 residues. Germline CDR1 MNHNY, CDR2 SVGAGI (reference sequence). V lost 8 bases to trimming and J lost 4 bases, with 18 bases between them. The DNA of the CDR3 is TGTGCCAGCCGTTCCCCGAGCTCTCCATACAATGAGCAGTTCTTC. Translated, it gives CASRSPSSPYNEQFF.